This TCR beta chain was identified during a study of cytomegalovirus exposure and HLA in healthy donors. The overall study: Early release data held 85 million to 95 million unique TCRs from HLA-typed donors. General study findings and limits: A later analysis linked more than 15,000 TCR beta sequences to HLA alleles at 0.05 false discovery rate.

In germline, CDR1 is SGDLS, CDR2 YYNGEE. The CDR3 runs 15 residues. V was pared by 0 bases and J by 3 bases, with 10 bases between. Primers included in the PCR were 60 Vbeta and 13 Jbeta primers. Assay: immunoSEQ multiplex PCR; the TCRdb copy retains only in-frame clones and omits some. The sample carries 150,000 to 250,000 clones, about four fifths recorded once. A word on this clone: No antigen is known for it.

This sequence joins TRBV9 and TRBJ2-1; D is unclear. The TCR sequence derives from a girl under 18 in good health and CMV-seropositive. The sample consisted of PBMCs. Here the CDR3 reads CASSVGLHYYNEQFF. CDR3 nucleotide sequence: TGTGCCAGCAGCGTAGGACTCCACTACTACAATGAGCAGTTCTTC. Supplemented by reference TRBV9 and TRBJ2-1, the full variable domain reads DSGVTQTPKHLITATGQRVTLRCSPRSGDLSVYWYQQSLDQGLQFLIQYYNGEERAKGNILERFSAQQFPDLHSELNLSSLELGDSALYFCASSVGLHYYNEQFFGPGTRLTVL.